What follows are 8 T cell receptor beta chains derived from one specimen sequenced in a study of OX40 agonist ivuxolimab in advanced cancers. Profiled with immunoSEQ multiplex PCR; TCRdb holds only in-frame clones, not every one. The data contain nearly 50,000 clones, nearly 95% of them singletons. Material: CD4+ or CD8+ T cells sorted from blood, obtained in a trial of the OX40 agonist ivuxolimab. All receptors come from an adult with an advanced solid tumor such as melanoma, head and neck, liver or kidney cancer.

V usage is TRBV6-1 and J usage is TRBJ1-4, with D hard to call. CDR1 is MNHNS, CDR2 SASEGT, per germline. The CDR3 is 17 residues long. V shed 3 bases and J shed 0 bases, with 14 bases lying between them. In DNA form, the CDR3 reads TGTGCCAGCAGTGATCCATGGTCGGGTGCAACTAATGAAAAACTGTTTTTT. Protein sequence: CASSDPWSGATNEKLFF.

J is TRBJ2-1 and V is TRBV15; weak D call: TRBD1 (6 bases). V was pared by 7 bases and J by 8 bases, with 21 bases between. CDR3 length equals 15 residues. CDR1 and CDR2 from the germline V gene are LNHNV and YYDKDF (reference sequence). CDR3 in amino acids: CATKRGDTEYDEQFF. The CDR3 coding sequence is TGTGCCACCAAAAGAGGGGACACGGAATACGATGAGCAGTTCTTC.

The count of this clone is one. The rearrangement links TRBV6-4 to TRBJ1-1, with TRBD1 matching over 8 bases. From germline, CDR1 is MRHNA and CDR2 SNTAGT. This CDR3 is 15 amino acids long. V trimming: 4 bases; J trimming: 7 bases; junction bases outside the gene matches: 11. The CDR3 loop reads CASSVRDRSRVEAFF. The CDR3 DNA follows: TGTGCCAGCAGTGTCCGGGACAGGAGCCGGGTTGAAGCTTTCTTT.

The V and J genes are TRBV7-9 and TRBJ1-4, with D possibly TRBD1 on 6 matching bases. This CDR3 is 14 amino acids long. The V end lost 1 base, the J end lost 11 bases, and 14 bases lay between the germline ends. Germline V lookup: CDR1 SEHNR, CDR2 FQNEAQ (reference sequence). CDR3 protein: CASSLVDSTLKLFF. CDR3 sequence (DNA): TGTGCCAGCAGCTTAGTGGACAGCACCCTGAAACTGTTTTTT.

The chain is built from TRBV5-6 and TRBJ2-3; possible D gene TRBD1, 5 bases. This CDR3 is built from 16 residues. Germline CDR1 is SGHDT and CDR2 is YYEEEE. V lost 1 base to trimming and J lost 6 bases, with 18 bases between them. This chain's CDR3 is CASSLILQAGSDTQYF. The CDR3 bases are TGTGCCAGCAGCTTGATACTACAGGCAGGCTCGGATACGCAGTATTTT. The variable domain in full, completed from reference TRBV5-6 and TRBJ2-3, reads DAGVTQSPTHLIKTRGQQVTLRCSPKSGHDTVSWYQQALGQGPQFIFQYYEEEERQRGNFPDRFSGHQFPNYSSELNVNALLLGDSALYLCASSLILQAGSDTQYFGPGTRLTVL.

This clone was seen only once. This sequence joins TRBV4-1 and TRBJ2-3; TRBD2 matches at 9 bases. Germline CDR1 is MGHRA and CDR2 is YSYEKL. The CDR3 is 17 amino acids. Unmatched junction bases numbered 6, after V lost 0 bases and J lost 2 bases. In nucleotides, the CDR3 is TGCGCCAGCAGCCAAGATCCGGCGGGGGGGTCCACAGATACGCAGTATTTT. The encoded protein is CASSQDPAGGSTDTQYF.

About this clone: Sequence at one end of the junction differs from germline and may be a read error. CDR3 loop: CASSSSAGGSTDTQYF. The CDR3 DNA sequence: TGTGCTAGCAGCTCCTCTGCGGGGGGATCCACAGATACGCAGTATTTT. The chain has TRBV7-7 and TRBJ2-3; 8 bases are shared with TRBD2. The CDR3 length is 16 residues. The germline V gene has CDR1 SSHAT and CDR2 FNYEAQ (reference sequence).

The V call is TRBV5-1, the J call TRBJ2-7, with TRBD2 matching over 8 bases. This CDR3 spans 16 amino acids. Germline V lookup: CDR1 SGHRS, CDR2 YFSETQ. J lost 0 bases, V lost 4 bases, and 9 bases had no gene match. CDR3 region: CASSGDTSGSSYEQYF. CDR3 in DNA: TGCGCCAGCAGCGGAGACACTAGCGGTAGCTCCTACGAGCAGTACTTC.